The T cell receptor gamma chain described here comes from a study of γδ T cells in repeated Plasmodium falciparum infection. Notes on the study in general: Vdelta2-negative gammadelta repertoires appeared less diverse and less shared in Malian than Australian children. Malian donors came from one small rural village, predominantly one ethnic group. Repeated controlled infections reportedly drove waves of new clonotype selection in Vdelta2-negative, mostly Vdelta1+, gammadelta repertoires.

This clone was seen ten or more times. Antigen unknown. The protein TCRdb lists belongs to a much larger clone and differs from this DNA's translation at residue 11, which points to a read error; the protein shown is made from the DNA. Vgamma9/Vdelta2+ and Vdelta2-negative gammadelta T cells were flow-sorted from PBMC for bulk sequencing. Per the germline V gene, CDR1 is GITISATS and CDR2 is ISYDGTV (reference sequence). This CDR3 spans 15 amino acids. TCRdb ran CATT on the multiplex PCR reads. Altogether 30,000 or so gamma-chain clones are present, roughly 1.4% being singletons, with the ten largest covering approximately 19%.

The receptor's source is a pool of human donors (malaria-infected and uninfected, not separated). The chain uses TRGV9 and TRGJP1. TCRdb carries no J gene annotation; the J gene was assigned here by matching the DNA with germline. Sample: gamma-delta T cells from blood. CDR3 coding DNA: TGTGCCTTGTGGGAGGCCCTCGGCACTGGTCGGTTCAAGATATTT. It is translated as CALWEALGTGRFKIF.